The 23 T cell receptor beta chains listed next were all sequenced from one sample in a study of shared clonotypes between healthy human individuals. Data came from immunoSEQ multiplex PCR; TCRdb stores just in-frame clones and leaves some out. The sample contains some 2.1 million clones, 95% of which appear only once. The sequenced sample consisted of naive CD4+ T cells sorted from blood. Described subset: CD45RA+ positively selected. Every receptor here comes from a man younger than 35 in good health.

J is TRBJ2-7 and V is TRBV15, with 7 bases lining up with TRBD1. Germline CDR1 reads LNHNV; CDR2 reads YYDKDF (reference sequence). The CDR3 is 14 residues long. The junction had 2 bases not matched to a gene; V was cut back by 1 base and J by 2 bases. CDR3 protein: CATSRATGPYEQYF. The CDR3 DNA follows: TGTGCCACCAGCAGAGCGACAGGGCCCTACGAGCAGTACTTC.

This clone has more than one count but fewer than ten. The same CDR3 also results from other DNA sequences found in this sample. The chain recombines TRBV2 with TRBJ1-6, with 8 bases identical to TRBD1. Germline V gene sequence: CDR1 SNHLY, CDR2 FYNNEI. The CDR3 has 15 residues. V was clipped by 4 bases and J by 3 bases; unmatched bases: 2. The CDR3 here is CASSGTGNYNSPLHF. The CDR3 DNA reads as TGTGCCAGCAGTGGGACAGGGAACTATAATTCACCCCTCCACTTT.

The CDR3 DNA reads as TGCGCCAGCAGCCAAGACCCATGGACTAGGCCAGATACGCAGTATTTT. Its protein product is CASSQDPWTRPDTQYF. This chain uses TRBV4-1 with TRBJ2-3; 7 bases fit TRBD2. The CDR3 loop spans 16 amino acids. CDR1 and CDR2 (germline): MGHRA, YSYEKL. Trimming took 0 bases from V and 4 from J; bases not matched to a gene: 7.

The V and J genes are TRBV2 and TRBJ1-2; D is unresolved. Trimming took off 3 bases at V and 3 bases at J, with 8 bases between the two ends. The CDR3 loop spans 13 amino acids. Germline V gene lookup returns CDR1 SNHLY and CDR2 FYNNEI. The CDR3 is CASSEVPHYGYTF. As DNA, the CDR3 is TGTGCCAGCAGTGAGGTGCCCCACTATGGCTACACCTTC.

The V gene is TRBV5-4, the J gene TRBJ2-5; TRBD1 matches 10 bases. The germline CDR1 and CDR2 sequences are SGHNT and YYREEE (reference sequence). V lost 0 bases to trimming and J lost 5 bases; unmatched junction nucleotides: 4. This CDR3 comprises 15 residues. CDR3 DNA: TGTGCCAGCAGCTTGGTAGGGGGACAGGGGGAGACCCAGTACTTC. Encoded protein: CASSLVGGQGETQYF.

This clone was recorded only once. This sample also contains other DNA sequences that code for the same CDR3. The chain carries TRBV30 and TRBJ1-1, with 7 bases fitting TRBD1. Germline trimming cut 3 bases from V and 3 bases from J; bases unmatched to any gene: 4. The CDR3 length is 13 residues. Germline V gene lookup returns CDR1 GTSNPN and CDR2 SVGIG (reference sequence). In DNA, the CDR3 is TGTGCCTGGAGCGACAGGGTCGACACTGAAGCTTTCTTT. Protein: CAWSDRVDTEAFF.

The chain employs TRBV23-1 and TRBJ2-3; 7 bases map to TRBD1. TRBV23-1 is placed among ORFs of uncertain function. CDR3 size: 15 residues. V lost 7 bases, J lost 0 bases, and 7 bases stayed unmatched. This CDR3 reads CASNPGTASTDTQYF. The CDR3 DNA follows: TGCGCCAGCAACCCGGGGACAGCTAGCACAGATACGCAGTATTTT.

This sequence joins TRBV2 and TRBJ2-7; D might be TRBD1 (6 bases). The CDR3 is made up of 14 amino acids. The V and J ends lost 6 bases and 0 bases respectively, with 12 bases between them. Germline V CDR1 and CDR2: SNHLY, FYNNEI. For the CDR3, the DNA is TGTGCCAGCAGAGACAGGTTCCTCTCCTACGAGCAGTACTTC. Protein product: CASRDRFLSYEQYF.

The chain carries TRBV7-2 and TRBJ2-2; D is unresolved. V lost 0 bases, J lost 0 bases, and 8 bases lay in between. The CDR3 loop spans 16 amino acids. Germline V lookup: CDR1 SGHTA, CDR2 FQGNSA. The CDR3: CASSLALLANTGELFF. The DNA for the CDR3 is TGTGCCAGCAGCTTAGCCCTACTTGCGAACACCGGGGAGCTGTTTTTT.

Notes on this clone: Other DNA sequences in the sample encode the same CDR3. The genes are TRBV5-1 and TRBJ1-1; D unresolved. Germline V gene data show CDR1 as SGHRS and CDR2 as YFSETQ. V was cut by 4 bases and J by 1 base, with 2 bases left in between. The CDR3 extends over 11 amino acids. The CDR3 loop is CASSQNTEAFF. The CDR3 nucleotides read TGCGCCAGCAGCCAGAACACTGAAGCTTTCTTT. The whole variable domain, filled in from reference TRBV5-1 and TRBJ1-1, reads KAGVTQTPRYLIKTRGQQVTLSCSPISGHRSVSWYQQTPGQGLQFLFEYFSETQRNKGNFPGRFSGRQFSNSRSEMNVSTLELGDSALYLCASSQNTEAFFGQGTRLTVV.

The chain has TRBV6-1 and TRBJ2-1; possible D gene TRBD2, 5 bases. Germline V gene data show CDR1 as MNHNS and CDR2 as SASEGT. Trimming removed 10 bases from V and 5 bases from J, with 15 bases in between. CDR3 length: 13 amino acids. CDR3 DNA sequence: TGTGCCACCCTCGAGACTAACAACAATGAGCAGTTCTTC. It codes for CATLETNNNEQFF.

The CDR3 protein is CAWREGPRRVSTDTQYF. CDR3 DNA sequence: TGTGCCTGGAGGGAGGGTCCCCGGCGGGTGAGTACAGATACGCAGTATTTT. This chain links TRBV30 with TRBJ2-3; TRBD2 is a possible D gene (6 bases). The CDR3 is made up of 17 amino acids. The V and J ends lost 3 bases and 3 bases respectively, with 22 bases between them. Germline-derived CDR1 and CDR2 are GTSNPN and SVGIG (reference sequence).

V and J are TRBV4-3 and TRBJ1-1; no definite D call. V dropped 3 bases and J dropped 6 bases, with 17 bases sitting between them. In germline, CDR1 is LGHNA, CDR2 YSLEER. CDR3 length: 15 residues. CDR3 DNA: TGCGCCAGCAGCCAGGGGAGAGGGCTCCCCGCTGAAGCTTTCTTT. It codes for CASSQGRGLPAEAFF.

This chain joins TRBV5-6 and TRBJ1-4, with 9 bases fitting TRBD1. CDR1 SGHDT and CDR2 YYEEEE come from the germline V gene. The CDR3 consists of 17 residues. The V and J ends lost 1 base and 10 bases, in that order; junction bases with no gene match: 14. CDR3 protein: CASSLSRTGTGRGKLFF. The CDR3 DNA sequence: TGTGCCAGCAGCTTGTCGCGGACCGGGACAGGGAGGGGAAAACTGTTTTTT.

This chain links TRBV7-2 with TRBJ2-3; perhaps TRBD2 as D (5 bases). Per the germline V gene, CDR1 is SGHTA and CDR2 is FQGNSA. With 3 bases removed from V and 1 base from J, the gap between germline ends came to 14 bases. The CDR3 spans 16 residues. The DNA for the CDR3 is TGTGCCAGCAGCTTGGAAGTGGGAGTAGGCACAGATACGCAGTATTTT. Amino acid sequence: CASSLEVGVGTDTQYF.

The rearrangement uses TRBV30 and TRBJ2-1; TRBD1 aligns across 9 bases. V trimming: 7 bases; J trimming: 0 bases; junction bases outside the gene matches: 4. The CDR3 runs 14 residues. Germline lookup yields CDR1 GTSNPN and CDR2 SVGIG (reference sequence). CDR3 bases: TGTGCCTCTACGACAGGGGGCTCCTACAATGAGCAGTTCTTC. Its translation: CASTTGGSYNEQFF.

This clone was picked up a small number of times. The chain combines TRBV5-1 with TRBJ2-3; D is unresolved. The CDR3 extends over 16 amino acids. V dropped 7 bases and J dropped 0 bases, with 18 bases sitting between them. Germline V gene lookup returns CDR1 SGHRS and CDR2 YFSETQ. The CDR3 DNA sequence: TGCGCCAGCTTCCCCGCCGGCGGCATTAGCACAGATACGCAGTATTTT. It is translated as CASFPAGGISTDTQYF.

The chain couples TRBV11-2 to TRBJ2-1, with 8 bases identical to TRBD2. This CDR3 contains 14 residues. The germline V gene has CDR1 SGHAT and CDR2 FQNNGV. After removal of 11 bases from V and 3 bases from J, the junction contained 9 bases not matched to a gene. CDR3 in DNA: TGTGCCTGCGGACAAGCGGGAGTCTACAATGAGCAGTTCTTC. As protein: CACGQAGVYNEQFF.

V gene TRBV2 combines with J gene TRBJ1-3; 9 positions match TRBD1. The CDR3 is made up of 16 amino acids. Germline CDR1 is SNHLY and CDR2 is FYNNEI. Losses at the gene ends were 6 bases for V and 0 bases for J; bases not matched to a gene: 6. The CDR3 DNA follows: TGTGCCAGCAGCGCGCCGGGACAGGGCTCTGGAAACACCATATATTTT. Its protein is CASSAPGQGSGNTIYF.

The gene calls are TRBV25-1 and TRBJ1-3, with a tentative D call TRBD1 (5 bases). The V gene lost 3 bases and the J gene lost 3 bases, with 9 bases spanning the gap. CDR1 is MGHDK, CDR2 SYGVNS, per germline. The CDR3 is made up of 14 amino acids. The CDR3 nucleotides read TGTGCCAGCAGTGATGGGGGTTATGGAAACACCATATATTTT. It codes for CASSDGGYGNTIYF.

The J gene is TRBJ1-5, the V gene TRBV6-1; D might be TRBD1 (6 bases). Germline V CDR1 and CDR2: MNHNS, SASEGT. Deletions cut 1 base from V and 2 bases from J, with 18 bases between. The CDR3 sequence is 18 residues long. For the CDR3, the DNA is TGTGCCAGCAGTGAAGTTGGTGTGGGGGCCGGACGCAATCAGCCCCAGCATTTT. Translated: CASSEVGVGAGRNQPQHF.

The CDR3 here is CASVFPGHRNYGYTF. The CDR3 DNA follows: TGTGCCAGCGTATTTCCGGGACACCGGAACTATGGCTACACCTTC. The gene calls are TRBV6-1 and TRBJ1-2, with a weak D call TRBD1 (6 bases). Germline CDR1 MNHNS, CDR2 SASEGT. CDR3 length: 15 amino acids. Trimming left V 8 bases short and J 2 bases short, with 18 bases between.

The genes are TRBV11-2 and TRBJ1-3; possibly TRBD1 for D (5 bases). The V end was cut by 4 bases, the J end by 0 bases, with 16 bases between. The V gene's germline CDR1 is SGHAT and CDR2 FQNNGV. The CDR3 runs 17 residues. The CDR3 DNA reads TGTGCCAGCAGCTCCCGACAGACCTTAAACTCTGGAAACACCATATATTTT. Translating it yields CASSSRQTLNSGNTIYF.